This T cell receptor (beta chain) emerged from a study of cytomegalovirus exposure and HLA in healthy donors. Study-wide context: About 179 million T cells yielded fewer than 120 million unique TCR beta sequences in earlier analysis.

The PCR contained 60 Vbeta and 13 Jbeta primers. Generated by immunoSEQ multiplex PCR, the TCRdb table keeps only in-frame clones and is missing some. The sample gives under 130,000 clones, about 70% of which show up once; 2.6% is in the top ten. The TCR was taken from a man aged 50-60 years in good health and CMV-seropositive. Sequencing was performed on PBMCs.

This chain's CDR3 is CASSPSAQYF. In nucleotides, the CDR3 is TGTGCCAGTAGTCCATCGGCGCAGTATTTT. The chain links TRBV30 to TRBJ2-3; D gene unclear. V shed 8 bases and J shed 10 bases, with 13 bases lying between them. The CDR3 covers 10 residues. The germline V gene encodes CDR1 GTSNPN and CDR2 SVGIG (reference sequence).